Below are 18 T cell receptor beta chains sequenced from a single sample in a study of cytotoxic CD8 clonotypes in ibrutinib-treated CLL. Using immunoSEQ multiplex PCR, the repertoire was profiled, and TCRdb retains in-frame clones only, with some absent. The repertoire includes 150,000 to 200,000 clones, approximately 91% of them detected once, and 3% to 3.5% sits in the top ten. The sample in question was PBMCs, obtained at disease progression, from a patient treated with ibrutinib. These receptors were collected from a human donor with chronic lymphocytic leukemia.

This clone was seen once. This sequence joins TRBV11-3 and TRBJ1-1, with D unclear. V lost 1 base and J 1 base, leaving 7 bases between the germline ends. This CDR3 is built from 14 residues. The germline gives CDR1 SGHNT, CDR2 YENEEA. CDR3 sequence (DNA): TGTGCCAGCAGCTTAGGTGGGGAGAACACTGAAGCTTTCTTT. It yields the protein CASSLGGENTEAFF.

The chain carries TRBV7-2 and TRBJ2-7; D unresolved. Germline assignment: CDR1 SGHTA and CDR2 FQGNSA. There are 14 residues in the CDR3. The ends were cut back, 2 bases at V and 6 bases at J, with 14 bases in the middle. CDR3 loop: CASSLPALGGEQYF. In DNA, the CDR3 is TGTGCCAGCAGCTTACCTGCACTCGGCGGCGAGCAGTACTTC.

The V gene is TRBV27, the J gene TRBJ2-7; 7 bases line up with TRBD1. V lost 6 bases, J lost 3 bases, and 11 bases stayed unmatched. CDR1 and CDR2 from the germline V gene are MNHEY and SMNVEV (reference sequence). This CDR3 is 15 amino acids long. DNA for the CDR3: TGTGCCAGCAGCCCGCACCGGGACAGTCTCTACGAGCAGTACTTC. Translating gives CASSPHRDSLYEQYF.

V gene TRBV7-9 combines with J gene TRBJ2-1, with TRBD1 matching 9 bases. CDR1 and CDR2 (germline): SEHNR, FQNEAQ (reference sequence). The CDR3 is 14 residues long. After removal of 0 bases from V and 8 bases from J, the junction contained 2 bases not matched to a gene. Here the CDR3 reads CASSLAGTGHEQFF. CDR3 nucleotides: TGTGCCAGCAGCTTAGCAGGGACAGGGCATGAGCAGTTCTTC.

The rearrangement joins TRBV27 to TRBJ1-1; D is uncertain. The CDR3 is made up of 13 amino acids. Germline loops: CDR1 MNHEY, CDR2 SMNVEV (reference sequence). The germline V and J ends were trimmed by 2 bases and 1 base, with 5 bases remaining between them. The CDR3 nucleotides read TGTGCCAGCAGTTTAGGAGGGAACACTGAAGCTTTCTTT. Amino acids: CASSLGGNTEAFF.

The chain joins TRBV6-1 to TRBJ1-2, with 7 bases fitting TRBD1. CDR1 is MNHNS and CDR2 is SASEGT in the germline V gene. Trimming removed 4 bases from V and 7 bases from J; junction bases left unmatched: 9. The CDR3 covers 14 residues. This CDR3 is CASSGQGGPAGYTF. CDR3 sequence (DNA): TGTGCCAGCAGTGGACAGGGAGGGCCGGCTGGCTACACCTTC.

This chain links TRBV9 with TRBJ1-2; D uncertain. Germline-derived CDR1 and CDR2 are SGDLS and YYNGEE. Trimming took 4 bases from V and 4 from J, leaving 17 bases between them. This CDR3 spans 15 amino acids. CDR3 DNA: TGTGCCAGCAGCCCTCACATGGAGGGAGGCTATGGCTACACCTTC. This encodes CASSPHMEGGYGYTF.

The chain recombines TRBV27 with TRBJ2-1; D unresolved. Germline V gene data show CDR1 as MNHEY and CDR2 as SMNVEV (reference sequence). V was trimmed by 3 bases and J by 0 bases, leaving 12 bases between them. The CDR3 totals 16 residues. In nucleotides, the CDR3 is TGTGCCAGCAGTTTCCTCAAGAGGAGCTCCTACAATGAGCAGTTCTTC. It codes for CASSFLKRSSYNEQFF.

The rearrangement links TRBV9 to TRBJ2-4; possible D gene TRBD1, 5 bases. This CDR3 spans 16 amino acids. Trimming took off 4 bases at V and 0 bases at J, with 14 bases between the two ends. The germline V gene encodes CDR1 SGDLS and CDR2 YYNGEE. The CDR3 region has the DNA TGTGCCAGCAGCTACTCAGGGATTCTAGCCAAAAACATTCAGTACTTC. Translated, it gives CASSYSGILAKNIQYF.

This rearrangement joins TRBV29-1 to TRBJ2-7; D uncertain. Looked up from germline, CDR1 is SQVTM and CDR2 is ANQGSEA. This CDR3 is built from 12 residues. V lost 4 bases and J lost 1, with 8 bases in between. DNA of the CDR3: TGCAGCGTTGCCGGAGCATCCTACGAGCAGTACTTC. The encoded protein is CSVAGASYEQYF.

V is TRBV6-5 and J is TRBJ2-5; D is perhaps TRBD1 or TRBD2 (5 bases each). There are 15 residues in the CDR3. Germline assignment: CDR1 MNHEY and CDR2 SVGAGI. V shed 7 bases and J shed 7 bases, with 22 bases lying between them. This CDR3 is CASTRDGRLGVTQYF. Here the CDR3 DNA reads TGTGCCAGCACCCGGGACGGACGACTGGGTGTGACCCAGTACTTC.

The chain employs TRBV7-2 and TRBJ1-2, with D possibly TRBD1 on 6 matching bases. Germline V gene data show CDR1 as SGHTA and CDR2 as FQGNSA. V was cut by 6 bases and J by 1 base, with 12 bases left in between. This CDR3 spans 14 amino acids. Here the CDR3 DNA reads TGTGCCAGCAGGCCAACAGGGCTTAACTATGGCTACACCTTC. Encoded protein: CASRPTGLNYGYTF.

The J gene is TRBJ1-1, the V gene TRBV28, with a possible D match to TRBD1 (5 bases). Trimming took 6 bases from V and 5 from J, leaving 10 bases between them. This CDR3 is 12 amino acids long. Germline CDR1 is MDHEN and CDR2 is SYDVKM. The CDR3 loop is CASRPKGTEAFF. CDR3 nucleotide sequence: TGTGCCAGCAGACCCAAGGGGACTGAAGCTTTCTTT.

The chain is built from TRBV5-1 and TRBJ1-1, with a weak D call TRBD1 (5 bases). V dropped 1 base and J dropped 1 base, with 11 bases sitting between them. Germline V gives CDR1 SGHRS, CDR2 YFSETQ. The CDR3 contains 15 residues. In DNA, the CDR3 is TGCGCCAGCAGCTTGTCCCTCGGGGGGAACACTGAAGCTTTCTTT. Residues: CASSLSLGGNTEAFF.

The chain is built from TRBV10-3 and TRBJ2-1, with D possibly matching TRBD2 (6 bases). The CDR3 covers 15 residues. V was clipped by 0 bases and J by 7 bases, with 13 bases between them. Per the germline V gene, CDR1 is ENHRY and CDR2 is SYGVKD. The CDR3 region is CAISESQLAKNEQFF. The CDR3 DNA is TGTGCCATCAGTGAGTCCCAACTAGCCAAGAATGAGCAGTTCTTC.

V gene TRBV11-3 combines with J gene TRBJ2-5; D is unresolved. V lost 5 bases and J lost 0, with 10 bases in between. Germline lookup yields CDR1 SGHNT and CDR2 YENEEA. This CDR3 is built from 14 residues. Written as DNA, the CDR3 is TGTGCCAGCAGCCACTTCGCGGACCAAGAGACCCAGTACTTC. It translates to CASSHFADQETQYF.

This chain links TRBV7-9 with TRBJ1-2; 7 bases match TRBD1. This CDR3 has 10 amino acids. With V trimmed by 5 bases and J by 13 bases, 4 bases remained unmatched. Germline V gene lookup returns CDR1 SEHNR and CDR2 FQNEAQ (reference sequence). For the CDR3, the DNA is TGTGCCAGCAGCAAGACAGGGATCACCTTC. Translating it yields CASSKTGITF.

This chain connects TRBV11-2 to TRBJ2-1; weak D call: TRBD1 (7 bases). The CDR3 length is 17 residues. Germline values: CDR1 SGHAT, CDR2 FQNNGV. V dropped 1 base and J dropped 4 bases, with 17 bases sitting between them. CDR3 amino acids: CASSLVRRRGLYNEQFF. The CDR3 region has the DNA TGTGCCAGCAGCTTAGTTCGTAGGAGGGGGCTGTACAATGAGCAGTTCTTC.